This entry is about one T cell receptor (beta chain). Its antigen is undetermined. The entry originates in a study of response to subunit inactivated influenza vaccine. Study-level findings and limits: With each seasonal influenza vaccination, the authors suggested, few new T cells are recruited.

TCRdb redid the calling of the RT-PCR reads with MiXCR, one entry per CDR3 protein. The repertoire holds hundreds of thousands of distinct CDR3 sequences, with roughly 13% as singletons. V lost 2 bases and J lost 4, with 11 bases in between. Looked up from germline, CDR1 is LGHNA and CDR2 is YSLEER. This CDR3 is built from 14 residues. The sequencing here drew on PBMCs from blood, taken 14 to 15 days before vaccination. The chain links TRBV4-3 to TRBJ1-2; D remains unclear. The receptor was derived from a man aged 45-60 years who received an inactivated influenza vaccine. The CDR3 DNA sequence: TGCGCCAGCAGCCAATCCCTAAGAGGCTATGGCTACACCTTC. Encoded protein: CASSQSLRGYGYTF.